Listed below are T cell receptor beta chains from one sample, sequenced in a study of CD8+ T cells in alopecia areata. TCRdb keeps only in-frame clones here, not all; method: immunoSEQ multiplex PCR. The sample has 90,000 to 150,000 clones, roughly 69% seen once. The source material was CD4+ T cells sorted from blood. The receptors come from a human donor in good health. CDR3s include the opening cysteine and the closing phenylalanine or tryptophan. D genes are given only for firm matches. Clone size is given for some rows only: seen once, a few or many times, or a class if the clone is expanded.

abundance	j_gene	d_gene	v_gene	CDR3nt	CDR3aa
few	TRBJ1-3	-	TRBV29-1	TGCAGCGGCGCCGAGGGATCAGGTACTGGAAACACCATATATTTT	CSGAEGSGTGNTIYF
few	TRBJ2-5	-	TRBV27	TGTGCCACCGCCCCGATGAACAGACAAGAGACCCAGTACTTC	CATAPMNRQETQYF
-	TRBJ1-6	-	TRBV6-5	TGTGCCAGCACCGGGACGGGGACGGGTGGTTCACCCCTCCACTTT	CASTGTGTGGSPLHF
-	TRBJ1-2	-	TRBV5-1	TGCGCCAGCAGCTTGGACAGACTAAAGGGTGGCTACACCTTC	CASSLDRLKGGYTF
-	TRBJ2-6	TRBD1	TRBV10-3	TGTGCCATCAGTTCGCCGGGACAGGGGTCTGGGGCCAACGTCCTGACTTTC	CAISSPGQGSGANVLTF
few	TRBJ2-1	TRBD2	TRBV4-2	TGTGCCAGCAGCCACGGGGGGGCCTCCTACAATGAGCAGTTCTTC	CASSHGGASYNEQFF
-	TRBJ1-5	-	TRBV30	TGTGCCTGGAGTGTAGTACAGGGCGGACAGCCCCAGCATTTT	CAWSVVQGGQPQHF
-	TRBJ1-1	-	TRBV2	TGTGCCAGCACCCTCGGTCGAGGGGAGAACACTGAAGCTTTCTTT	CASTLGRGENTEAFF
-	TRBJ2-5	TRBD1	TRBV28	TGTGCCAGCAGTTCAACCGGGACAGCATACCAAGAGACCCAGTACTTC	CASSSTGTAYQETQYF
-	TRBJ2-5	-	TRBV6-5	TGTGCCACTTCGGGGTACCAAGAGACCCAGTACTTC	CATSGYQETQYF
-	TRBJ1-1	TRBD1	TRBV29-1	TGCAGCACTCGGACAGGGTTCGGAACTGAAGCTTTCTTT	CSTRTGFGTEAFF
-	TRBJ2-5	TRBD1	TRBV5-1	TGCGCCAGCAGCTTGGAGGACAGGGAGACCCAGTACTTC	CASSLEDRETQYF
few	TRBJ2-2	-	TRBV29-1	TGCAGCGTTGGCACGGGGACCGGGGAGCTGTTTTTT	CSVGTGTGELFF
-	TRBJ2-7	-	TRBV30	TGTGCCGGGACGGTTAGCTCCTACGAGCAGTACTTC	CAGTVSSYEQYF
once	TRBJ1-1	TRBD1	TRBV11-1	TGTGCCAGCAGCTTAGTCGCCAGGGGGAAGAACACTGAAGCTTTCTTT	CASSLVARGKNTEAFF
few	TRBJ1-5	-	TRBV4-1	TGCGCCAGCAGCCAAGATGGGGGGAATAGCAATCAGCCCCAGCATTTT	CASSQDGGNSNQPQHF
-	TRBJ1-1	-	TRBV2	TGTGCCAGCAGTGAGGAACAGGCGCCGAACACTGAAGCTTTCTTT	CASSEEQAPNTEAFF
-	TRBJ1-5	-	TRBV15	TGTGCCACCAGCAGAGTCGCGACCTTTCAGCCCCAGCATTTT	CATSRVATFQPQHF
-	TRBJ1-1	TRBD1	TRBV29-1	TGCAGCGTTGAAGGACAGGGGTCAACTGAAGCTTTCTTT	CSVEGQGSTEAFF
-	TRBJ1-1	-	TRBV30	TGTGCCTGGGGACAGCCGAACACTGAAGCTTTCTTT	CAWGQPNTEAFF
-	TRBJ2-3	TRBD2	TRBV27	TGTGCCAGCAGTTTAACGGGGGGGCCAGATACGCAGTATTTT	CASSLTGGPDTQYF
-	TRBJ1-5	-	TRBV2	TGTGCCAGCAGTGATCAGACAGTCAATCAGCCCCAGCATTTT	CASSDQTVNQPQHF
-	TRBJ1-2	-	TRBV29-1	TGCAGCGTTGGGGAGGGTTCCTATGGCTACACCTTC	CSVGEGSYGYTF
-	TRBJ2-3	-	TRBV29-1	TGCAGCGGCGGGTTTGGCCCGGAGTATTTT	CSGGFGPEYF
-	TRBJ2-1	-	TRBV30	TGTGCCTGGCATGAAGGGGGGACGTACAATGAGCAGTTCTTC	CAWHEGGTYNEQFF
-	TRBJ1-3	-	TRBV29-1	TGCAGCGTTGCGAGGGACAATGGCTCTGGAAACACCATATATTTT	CSVARDNGSGNTIYF
-	TRBJ1-2	TRBD1	TRBV30	TGTGCCTGGAGGACAGGGGGGGATGGCTACACCTTC	CAWRTGGDGYTF
once	TRBJ2-3	TRBD1	TRBV5-4	TGTGCCAGCAGCTTGGGGGCGGGACAGGGGACAGATACGCAGTATTTT	CASSLGAGQGTDTQYF
-	TRBJ2-7	TRBD2	TRBV30	TGTGCCTGGATCCCGGGGGGACTAGCGGGCTACGAGCAGTACTTC	CAWIPGGLAGYEQYF
-	TRBJ2-3	TRBD1	TRBV5-1	TGCGCCAGCAGCGGTAACAGGGGGCGAGATACGCAGTATTTT	CASSGNRGRDTQYF
-	TRBJ2-5	TRBD2	TRBV7-2	TGTGCCAGCAGCCCTCGCCTAGCGGGGGCGTCAAAGACCCAGTACTTC	CASSPRLAGASKTQYF
-	TRBJ2-5	-	TRBV5-1	TGCGCCAGCAGCTCGAGGGAGACCCAGTACTTC	CASSSRETQYF
few	TRBJ1-1	TRBD1	TRBV5-1	TGCGCCAGCAGCTGGGGACAGGGTGGTTCCCTCGGCACTGAAGCTTTCTTT	CASSWGQGGSLGTEAFF
-	TRBJ1-6	TRBD1	TRBV27	TGTGCCAGCAGGGAGGGGGCAACCTATAATTCACCCCTCCACTTT	CASREGATYNSPLHF
-	TRBJ1-5	-	TRBV5-1	TGCGCCAGCAGCTTGGGGGTTAATCAGCCCCAGCATTTT	CASSLGVNQPQHF
-	TRBJ2-3	TRBD1	TRBV6-5	TGTGCCAGCAATGACCGGGACAGGGGCCCAGATACGCAGTATTTT	CASNDRDRGPDTQYF
few	TRBJ1-2	-	TRBV30	TGTGCCCTAGGGGACGGCTATGGCTACACCTTC	CALGDGYGYTF
-	TRBJ2-1	TRBD2	TRBV5-4	TGTGCCAGCAGCCTGCCCGGGACTAGCGCTATCAATGAGCAGTTCTTC	CASSLPGTSAINEQFF
few	TRBJ1-1	TRBD1	TRBV29-1	TGCAGCGTTGAAGGGGGACAGCCTGAAGCTTTCTTT	CSVEGGQPEAFF
-	TRBJ2-7	TRBD2	TRBV4-1	TGCGCCAGCAGCCCGATACTAGCGGGGGTTGCCTACGAGCAGTACTTC	CASSPILAGVAYEQYF
-	TRBJ1-6	TRBD1	TRBV7-8	TGTGCCAGCAGCTTAGGGACAGGGTCAGAAAATTCACCCCTCCACTTT	CASSLGTGSENSPLHF
-	TRBJ2-5	-	TRBV5-4	TGTGCCAGCAGATCCCAGACCGAAAGCCAAGAGACCCAGTACTTC	CASRSQTESQETQYF
few	TRBJ1-2	-	TRBV5-6	TGTGCCAGCAGCTTGGCCACAGGCCCTAACTATGGCTACACCTTC	CASSLATGPNYGYTF
-	TRBJ2-3	-	TRBV18	TGTGCCAGCTCACCATCGAGGGGAAGCACAGATACGCAGTATTTT	CASSPSRGSTDTQYF
-	TRBJ1-2	-	TRBV23-1	TGCGCCAGCAGTCAAGGTTCGGTAACGAAGCGGGGCTACACCTTC	CASSQGSVTKRGYTF
-	TRBJ1-1	-	TRBV5-1	TGCGCCAGCAGCGCCCGGAGGGGGAACACTGAAGCTTTCTTT	CASSARRGNTEAFF
-	TRBJ2-5	TRBD2	TRBV5-1	TGCGCCAGCAGCCTCTCAGGACTAGCGGGGGGTAAAGAGACCCAGTACTTC	CASSLSGLAGGKETQYF
-	TRBJ2-3	-	TRBV29-1	TGCAGCGTTGAGGCTTGGCGGAACCCTAGCACAGATACGCAGTATTTT	CSVEAWRNPSTDTQYF
-	TRBJ2-7	-	TRBV18	TGTGCCAGCTCACCCTCTGGTGGGAGCTCCTACGAGCAGTACTTC	CASSPSGGSSYEQYF